The T cell receptor gamma chain under discussion was sequenced for a study of gamma-delta chains in newborns, infants, children. The germline V gene has CDR1 GITISATS and CDR2 ISYDGTV (reference sequence). V was pared by 3 bases and J by 4 bases, with 15 bases of the junction left unmatched. The CDR3 runs 20 residues. TCRdb re-identified clones in the reads via CATT. Of some 1,300 gamma-chain clones in the sample, about 66% were seen once. This chain uses TRGV9 with TRGJP. TCRdb offers no J gene call, so here the DNA was matched to germline to obtain one. The TCR comes from a child who was a newborn, infant or young child, either healthy, febrile or measles-vaccinated (not recorded which). Source material: blood. This CDR3 is CALWELIEGTQELGKKIKVF. The CDR3 bases are TGTGCCTTGTGGGAGCTCATTGAAGGGACTCAAGAGTTGGGCAAAAAAATCAAGGTATTT.